In this sample, the clone carrying this T cell receptor (beta chain) turned up many times. Antigen specificity is unknown. From the germline J gene comes the end of the CDR3, since the read stops 3 residues before it. Germline CDR1 SGHRS, CDR2 YFSETQ. The CDR3 length is 17 residues. V was shortened by 1 base and J by 6 bases, with 22 bases between the two germline ends. This sample was included in a study of T cell clonality in common variable immunodeficiency. General study findings and limits: Fewer deletions and N-nucleotide insertions were reportedly seen in common variable immunodeficiency TCR beta sequences. Fewer TCRbeta clones were shared among CVID subjects than controls. Patient heterogeneity in the CVID cohort limited correlations between repertoire features and clinical complications.

The protocol was immunoSEQ multiplex PCR, while the TCRdb copy is restricted to in-frame clones and leaves out a portion. This sample comprises approximately 29,000 clones, none seen once only. Reduced serum IgG, IgA and/or IgM plus specific antibody deficiency defined CVID. The CVID group had around 16 females and 25 to 30 males, mean age around 40. The TCR was taken from a human donor with common variable immunodeficiency. Sequenced material: peripheral blood mononuclear cells. The chain links TRBV5-1 to TRBJ1-1, with D tentatively TRBD1 (6 bases). The CDR3 bases that were read are TGCGCCAGCAGCTTGAGGGGGAGCGATGTAACGTTCCCTGAA. Amino acid sequence: CASSLRGSDVTFPE. The entire CDR3 protein is CASSLRGSDVTFPEAFF.